One sample yielded the 10 T cell receptor beta chains listed below, sequenced in a study of Ad26.COV2.S vaccination and SARS-CoV-2 variants. Treatment indicated: about 20 received Ad26.COV2.S at low or high dose, single or two shots; several received placebo; per-sample allocation not given. Samples analyzed were those drawn on day 63 after the first vaccine or placebo injection. The protocol was immunoSEQ multiplex PCR, while the TCRdb copy is restricted to in-frame clones and leaves out a portion. This sample has approximately 410,000 clones, with about 90% found just once. The source was peripheral blood, collected in a trial of Ad26.COV2.S vaccine versus placebo. The source is a person between 18 and 65 years old who received the Ad26.COV2.S COVID-19 vaccine or a placebo.

The rearrangement uses TRBV5-1 and TRBJ1-1; 7 bases fit TRBD1. CDR3 size: 14 residues. Trimming at V came to 5 bases and at J to 5 bases, leaving 9 bases not matched to a gene. Germline CDR1 is SGHRS and CDR2 is YFSETQ. CDR3 sequence reads: CASSQTDRITEAFF. CDR3 coding DNA: TGCGCCAGCAGTCAAACGGACAGGATTACTGAAGCTTTCTTT.

CDR3 in amino acids: CASSRGWAGGSTDTQYF. CDR3 nucleotide sequence: TGTGCCAGTAGTAGGGGTTGGGCAGGGGGTTCCACAGATACGCAGTATTTT. The genes are TRBV19 and TRBJ2-3, with 7 bases fitting TRBD1. The CDR3 totals 17 residues. Germline CDR1 reads LNHDA; CDR2 reads SQIVND (reference sequence). Trimming cost V 4 bases and J 2 bases; bases outside gene matches: 12. The full variable domain, completed using reference TRBV19 and TRBJ2-3, is DGGITQSPKYLFRKEGQNVTLSCEQNLNHDAMYWYRQDPGQGLRLIYYSQIVNDFQKGDIAEGYSVSREKKESFPLTVTSAQKNPTAFYLCASSRGWAGGSTDTQYFGPGTRLTVL.

The V call is TRBV9, the J call TRBJ2-1, with TRBD1 identical over 8 bases. The CDR3 is 17 residues long. J was trimmed by 8 bases and V by 3 bases; bases with no gene match: 16. CDR1 and CDR2 from the germline V gene are SGDLS and YYNGEE. CDR3 sequence: CASSASWTGPSRDEQFF. The CDR3 DNA is TGTGCCAGCAGCGCGAGCTGGACAGGGCCCTCGAGGGATGAGCAGTTCTTC.

V and J are TRBV5-4 and TRBJ1-2, with no clear D. V shed 2 bases and J shed 4 bases, with 6 bases lying between them. In germline, CDR1 is SGHNT, CDR2 YYREEE (reference sequence). CDR3 size: 12 residues. The CDR3 sequence is CASSFTGYGYTF. The CDR3 DNA sequence: TGTGCCAGCAGCTTTACCGGCTATGGCTACACCTTC.

The chain uses TRBV29-1 and TRBJ2-1, with TRBD2 identical over 9 bases. With V trimmed by 3 bases and J by 6 bases, 9 bases remained unmatched. Germline values: CDR1 SQVTM, CDR2 ANQGSEA. This CDR3 has 15 residues. In DNA, the CDR3 is TGCAGCGTTGATCTCGCGGGGGGGCCCCTCAATGAGCAGTTCTTC. It specifies CSVDLAGGPLNEQFF.

The chain carries TRBV10-1 and TRBJ2-3, with 15 bases that match TRBD2. CDR1 is WNHNN, CDR2 SYGVQD, per germline (reference sequence). The CDR3 is 17 amino acids. The trim removed 5 bases at V and 4 bases at J, leaving 7 bases unmatched. Here the CDR3 reads CASSLGLAGGPADTQYF. The CDR3 DNA reads TGCGCCAGCAGTCTAGGACTAGCGGGGGGGCCGGCAGATACGCAGTATTTT.

The chain is built from TRBV19 and TRBJ1-2, with 9 bases that match TRBD1. Germline-derived CDR1 and CDR2 are LNHDA and SQIVND (reference sequence). Trimming cost V 2 bases and J 8 bases; bases outside gene matches: 0. There are 12 residues in the CDR3. The CDR3 nucleotides read TGTGCCAGTAGTATAACAGGGGGCGGCTACACCTTC. It specifies CASSITGGGYTF.

The chain employs TRBV5-1 and TRBJ2-2; 7 nucleotides match TRBD1. The junction had 5 bases not matched to a gene; V was cut back by 3 bases and J by 0 bases. Germline CDR1 SGHRS, CDR2 YFSETQ. This CDR3 contains 16 residues. CDR3 coding DNA: TGCGCCAGCAGCTCTAAGGGACAGCCGAACACCGGGGAGCTGTTTTTT. Translation: CASSSKGQPNTGELFF.

A single count supports this clone. The chain combines TRBV9 with TRBJ2-5; D perhaps matches TRBD1 (6 bases). Germline V gene lookup returns CDR1 SGDLS and CDR2 YYNGEE. The CDR3 length is 13 residues. V lost 7 bases and J 2 bases, leaving 12 bases between the germline ends. CDR3 sequence (DNA): TGTGCCAGCGGAATGGGGGCACAAGAGACCCAGTACTTC. It specifies CASGMGAQETQYF.

As DNA, the CDR3 is TGTGCCAGAAGCTTGGCTGGCGGGGGGGGCACAGATACGCAGTATTTT. It encodes CARSLAGGGGTDTQYF. The chain combines TRBV5-3 with TRBJ2-3, with 9 positions matching TRBD2. TRBV5-3 is given ORF status, its function remaining uncertain. The V and J ends lost 0 bases and 1 base, in that order; junction bases with no gene match: 3. This CDR3 has 16 amino acids.